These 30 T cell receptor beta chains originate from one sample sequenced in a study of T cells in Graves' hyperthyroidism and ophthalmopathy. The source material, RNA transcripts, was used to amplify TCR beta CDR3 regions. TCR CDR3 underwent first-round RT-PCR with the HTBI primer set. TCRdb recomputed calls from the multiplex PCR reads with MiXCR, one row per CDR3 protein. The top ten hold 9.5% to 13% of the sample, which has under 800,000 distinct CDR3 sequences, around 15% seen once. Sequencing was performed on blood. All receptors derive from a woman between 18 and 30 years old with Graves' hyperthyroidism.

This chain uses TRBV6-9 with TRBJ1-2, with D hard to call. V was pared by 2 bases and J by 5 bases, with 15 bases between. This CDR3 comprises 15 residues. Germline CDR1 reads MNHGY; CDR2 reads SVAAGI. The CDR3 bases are TGTGCCAGCAGTTATAAGAGGGAGTTTTATTATGGCTACACCTTC. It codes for CASSYKREFYYGYTF.

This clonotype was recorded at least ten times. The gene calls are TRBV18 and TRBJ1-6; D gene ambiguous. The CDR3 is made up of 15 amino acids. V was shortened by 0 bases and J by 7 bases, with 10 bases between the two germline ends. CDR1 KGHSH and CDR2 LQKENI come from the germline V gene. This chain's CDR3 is CASSPPGVRNSPLHF. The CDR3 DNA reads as TGTGCCAGCTCACCACCTGGGGTCCGGAATTCACCCCTCCACTTT. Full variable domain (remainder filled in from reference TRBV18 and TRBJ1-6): NAGVMQNPRHLVRRRGQEARLRCSPMKGHSHVYWYRQLPEEGLKFMVYLQKENIIDESGMPKERFSAEFPKEGPSILRIQQVVRGDSAAYFCASSPPGVRNSPLHFGNGTRLTVT.

The CDR3 DNA follows: TGTGCCAGCATCAGGGCAGGGAGTCTTCAGAATGGCTACACCTTC. Its translation is CASIRAGSLQNGYTF. The chain has TRBV6-1 and TRBJ1-2; D perhaps matches TRBD1 (5 bases). The germline CDR1 and CDR2 sequences are MNHNS and SASEGT. Trimming shortened V by 7 bases and J by 6 bases, and 21 bases separated the two germline ends. The CDR3 sequence is 15 residues long.

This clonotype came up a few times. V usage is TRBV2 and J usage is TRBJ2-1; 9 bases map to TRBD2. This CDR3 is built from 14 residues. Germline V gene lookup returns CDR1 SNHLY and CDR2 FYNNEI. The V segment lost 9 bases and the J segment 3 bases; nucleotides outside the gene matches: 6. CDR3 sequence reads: CASSGSVSYNEQFF. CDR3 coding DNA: TGTGCCAGTAGCGGGAGTGTGAGCTACAATGAGCAGTTCTTC.

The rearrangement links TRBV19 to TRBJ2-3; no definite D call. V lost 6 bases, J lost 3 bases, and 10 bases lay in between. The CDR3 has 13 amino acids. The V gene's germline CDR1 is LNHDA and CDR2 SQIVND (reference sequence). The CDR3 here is CASRSASTDTQYF. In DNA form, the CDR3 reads TGTGCCAGTAGGTCGGCCTCGACAGATACGCAGTATTTT.

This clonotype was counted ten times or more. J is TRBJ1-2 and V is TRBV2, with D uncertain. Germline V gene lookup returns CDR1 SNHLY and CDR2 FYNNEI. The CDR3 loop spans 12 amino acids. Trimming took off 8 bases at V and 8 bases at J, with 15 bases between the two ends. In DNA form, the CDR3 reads TGTGCCAGCGGTCTGAATTTAATAGGCTACACCTTC. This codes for CASGLNLIGYTF.

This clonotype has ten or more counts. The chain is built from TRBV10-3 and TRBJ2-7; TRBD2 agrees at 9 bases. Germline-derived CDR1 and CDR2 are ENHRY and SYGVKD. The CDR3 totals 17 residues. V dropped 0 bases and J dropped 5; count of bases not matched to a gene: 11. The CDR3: CAISESGLADLGNEQYF. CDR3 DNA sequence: TGTGCCATCAGTGAGTCGGGACTAGCTGACCTCGGGAACGAGCAGTACTTC.

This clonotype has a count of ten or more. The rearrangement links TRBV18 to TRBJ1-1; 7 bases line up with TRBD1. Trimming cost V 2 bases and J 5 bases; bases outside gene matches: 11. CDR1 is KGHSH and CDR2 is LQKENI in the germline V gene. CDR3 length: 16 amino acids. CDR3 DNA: TGTGCCAGCTCACCAATATTGGGCAGGGGGTATACTGAAGCTTTCTTT. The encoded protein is CASSPILGRGYTEAFF.

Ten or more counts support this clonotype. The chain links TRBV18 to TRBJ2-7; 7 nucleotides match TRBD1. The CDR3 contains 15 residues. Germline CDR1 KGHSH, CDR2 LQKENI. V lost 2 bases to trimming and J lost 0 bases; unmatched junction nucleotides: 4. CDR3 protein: CASSPGQEISYEQYF. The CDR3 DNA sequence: TGTGCCAGCTCACCAGGACAGGAGATCTCCTACGAGCAGTACTTC. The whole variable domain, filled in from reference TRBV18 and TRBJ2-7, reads NAGVMQNPRHLVRRRGQEARLRCSPMKGHSHVYWYRQLPEEGLKFMVYLQKENIIDESGMPKERFSAEFPKEGPSILRIQQVVRGDSAAYFCASSPGQEISYEQYFGPGTRLTVT.

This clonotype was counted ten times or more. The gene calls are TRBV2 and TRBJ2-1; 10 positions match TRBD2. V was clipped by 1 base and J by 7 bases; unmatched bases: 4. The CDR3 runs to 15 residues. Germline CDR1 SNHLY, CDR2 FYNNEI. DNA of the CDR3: TGTGCCAGCAGTGAAGGATTGGGACTAGCGAATGAGCAGTTCTTC. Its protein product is CASSEGLGLANEQFF.

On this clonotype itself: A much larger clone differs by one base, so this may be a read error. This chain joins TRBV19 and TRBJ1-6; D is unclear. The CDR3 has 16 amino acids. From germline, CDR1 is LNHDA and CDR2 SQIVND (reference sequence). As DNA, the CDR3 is TGTGCCAGTACTCACTCCTCGGAGAGGGTTAGGTCACCCCTCCGCTTT. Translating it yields CASTHSSERVRSPLRF.

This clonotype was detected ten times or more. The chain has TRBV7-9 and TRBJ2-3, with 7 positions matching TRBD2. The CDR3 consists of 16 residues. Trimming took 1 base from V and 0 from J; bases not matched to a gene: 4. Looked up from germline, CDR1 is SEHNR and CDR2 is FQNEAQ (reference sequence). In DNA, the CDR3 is TGTGCCAGCAGCTTAGGGGAACTAGCGAGCACAGATACGCAGTATTTT. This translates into CASSLGELASTDTQYF.

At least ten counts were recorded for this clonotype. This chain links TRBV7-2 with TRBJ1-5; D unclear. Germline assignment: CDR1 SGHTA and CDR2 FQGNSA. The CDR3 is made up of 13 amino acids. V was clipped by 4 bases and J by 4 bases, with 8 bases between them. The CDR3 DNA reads TGTGCCAGCAGCTCAAGCGGTAATCAGCCCCAGCATTTT. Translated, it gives CASSSSGNQPQHF. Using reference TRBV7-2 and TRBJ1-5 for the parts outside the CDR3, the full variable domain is GAGVSQSPSNKVTEKGKDVELRCDPISGHTALYWYRQSLGQGLEFLIYFQGNSAPDKSGLPSDRFSAERTGGSVSTLTIQRTQQEDSAVYLCASSSSGNQPQHFGDGTRLSIL.

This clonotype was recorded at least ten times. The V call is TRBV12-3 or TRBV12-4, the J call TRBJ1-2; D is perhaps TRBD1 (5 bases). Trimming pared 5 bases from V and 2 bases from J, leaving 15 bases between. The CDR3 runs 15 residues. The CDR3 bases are TGTGCCAGCAGTCCAATGGGGGGAGGGAACTATGGCTACACCTTC. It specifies CASSPMGGGNYGYTF.

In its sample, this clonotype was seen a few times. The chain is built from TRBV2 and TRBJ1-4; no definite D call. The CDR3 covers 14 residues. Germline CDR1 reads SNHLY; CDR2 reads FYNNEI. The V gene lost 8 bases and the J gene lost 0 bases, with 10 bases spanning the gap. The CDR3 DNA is TGTGCCAGCCGAGGGCAAACAACTAATGAAAAACTGTTTTTT. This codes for CASRGQTTNEKLFF.

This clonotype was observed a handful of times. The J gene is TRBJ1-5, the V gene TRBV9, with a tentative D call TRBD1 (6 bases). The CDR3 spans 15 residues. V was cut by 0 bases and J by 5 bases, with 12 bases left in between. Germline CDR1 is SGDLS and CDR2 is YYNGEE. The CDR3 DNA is TGTGCCAGCAGCGTAGGGTTGGACAGTGATCAGCCCCAGCATTTT. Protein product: CASSVGLDSDQPQHF. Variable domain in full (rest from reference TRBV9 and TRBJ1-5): DSGVTQTPKHLITATGQRVTLRCSPRSGDLSVYWYQQSLDQGLQFLIQYYNGEERAKGNILERFSAQQFPDLHSELNLSSLELGDSALYFCASSVGLDSDQPQHFGDGTRLSIL.

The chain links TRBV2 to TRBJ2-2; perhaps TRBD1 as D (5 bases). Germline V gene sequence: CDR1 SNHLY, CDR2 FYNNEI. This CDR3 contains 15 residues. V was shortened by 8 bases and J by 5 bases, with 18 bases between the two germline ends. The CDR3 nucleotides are TGTGCCAGCCTCAGGGCCAGGGAAAGGACCGGGGAGCTGTTTTTT. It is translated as CASLRARERTGELFF. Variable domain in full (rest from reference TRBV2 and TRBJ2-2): EPEVTQTPSHQVTQMGQEVILRCVPISNHLYFYWYRQILGQKVEFLVSFYNNEISEKSEIFDDQFSVERPDGSNFTLKIRSTKLEDSAMYFCASLRARERTGELFFGEGSRLTVL.

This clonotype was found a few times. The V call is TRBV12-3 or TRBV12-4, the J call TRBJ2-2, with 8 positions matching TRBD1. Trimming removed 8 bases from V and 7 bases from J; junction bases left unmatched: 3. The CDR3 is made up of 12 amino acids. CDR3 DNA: TGTGCCAGCCACAGGGGGGTCGGGGAGCTGTTTTTT. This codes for CASHRGVGELFF.

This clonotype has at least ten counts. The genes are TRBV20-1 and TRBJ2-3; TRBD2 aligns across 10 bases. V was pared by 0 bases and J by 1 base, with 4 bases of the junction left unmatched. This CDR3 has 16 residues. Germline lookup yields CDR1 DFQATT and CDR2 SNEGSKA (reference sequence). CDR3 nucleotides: TGCAGTGCTAGAGATTTAGCGGGAGGCCGCACAGATACGCAGTATTTT. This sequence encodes CSARDLAGGRTDTQYF.

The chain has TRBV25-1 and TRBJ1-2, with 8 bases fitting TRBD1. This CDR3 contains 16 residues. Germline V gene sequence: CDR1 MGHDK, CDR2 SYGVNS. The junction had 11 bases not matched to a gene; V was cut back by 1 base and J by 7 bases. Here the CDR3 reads CASSEFAGRGRGGYTF. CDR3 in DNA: TGTGCCAGCAGTGAATTTGCGGGCAGGGGGCGCGGTGGCTACACCTTC.

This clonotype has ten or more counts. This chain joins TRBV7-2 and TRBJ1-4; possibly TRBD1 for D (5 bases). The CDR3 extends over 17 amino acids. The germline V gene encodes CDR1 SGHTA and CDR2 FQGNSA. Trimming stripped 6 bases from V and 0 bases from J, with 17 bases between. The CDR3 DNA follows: TGTGCCAGCAGGCTCTACGCGGGGCCCGCAACTAATGAAAAACTGTTTTTT. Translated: CASRLYAGPATNEKLFF.

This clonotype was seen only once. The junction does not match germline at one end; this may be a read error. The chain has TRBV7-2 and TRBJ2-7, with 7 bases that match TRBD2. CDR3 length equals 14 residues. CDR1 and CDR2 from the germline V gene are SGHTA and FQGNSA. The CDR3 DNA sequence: TGTGCCAGCACGGCGCTTAGCGGGTTCGAGGAGCGGTACTTC. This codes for CASTALSGFEERYF. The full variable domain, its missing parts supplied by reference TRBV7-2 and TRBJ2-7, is GAGVSQSPSNKVTEKGKDVELRCDPISGHTALYWYRQSLGQGLEFLIYFQGNSAPDKSGLPSDRFSAERTGGSVSTLTIQRTQQEDSAVYLCASTALSGFEERYFGPGTRLTVT.

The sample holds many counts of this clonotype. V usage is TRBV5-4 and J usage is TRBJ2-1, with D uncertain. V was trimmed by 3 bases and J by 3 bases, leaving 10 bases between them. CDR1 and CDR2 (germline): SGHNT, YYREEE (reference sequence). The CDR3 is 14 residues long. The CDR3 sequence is CASSYSRVYNEQFF. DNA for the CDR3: TGTGCCAGCAGCTACAGCAGAGTCTACAATGAGCAGTTCTTC.

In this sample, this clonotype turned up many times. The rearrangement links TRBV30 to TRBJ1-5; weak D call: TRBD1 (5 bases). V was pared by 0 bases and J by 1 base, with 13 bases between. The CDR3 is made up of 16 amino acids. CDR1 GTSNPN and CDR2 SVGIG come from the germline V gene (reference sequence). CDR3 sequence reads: CAWSVWQGGSNQPQHF. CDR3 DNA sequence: TGTGCCTGGAGTGTATGGCAGGGCGGGAGCAATCAGCCCCAGCATTTT. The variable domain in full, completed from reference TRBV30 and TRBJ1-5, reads SQTIHQWPATLVQPVGSPLSLECTVEGTSNPNLYWYRQAAGRGLQLLFYSVGIGQISSEVPQNLSASRPQDRQFILSSKKLLLSDSGFYLCAWSVWQGGSNQPQHFGDGTRLSIL.

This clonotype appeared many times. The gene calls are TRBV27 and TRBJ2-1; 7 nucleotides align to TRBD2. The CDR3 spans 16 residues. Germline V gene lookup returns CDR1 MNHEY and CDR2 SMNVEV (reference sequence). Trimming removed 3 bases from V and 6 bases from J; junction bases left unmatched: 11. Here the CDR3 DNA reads TGTGCCAGCAGTTTCGTGACTAGCAAGGTGGGCAATGAGCAGTTCTTC. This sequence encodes CASSFVTSKVGNEQFF.

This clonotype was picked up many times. The CDR3 nucleotides read TGTGCCAGCAGTCGGGACCTTTTGGGCACCGGGGAGCTGTTTTTT. It specifies CASSRDLLGTGELFF. The gene calls are TRBV12-3 or TRBV12-4 and TRBJ2-2; the D gene could be TRBD1 or TRBD2 (5 bases each). Trimming pared 5 bases from V and 4 bases from J, leaving 14 bases between. This CDR3 is built from 15 residues.

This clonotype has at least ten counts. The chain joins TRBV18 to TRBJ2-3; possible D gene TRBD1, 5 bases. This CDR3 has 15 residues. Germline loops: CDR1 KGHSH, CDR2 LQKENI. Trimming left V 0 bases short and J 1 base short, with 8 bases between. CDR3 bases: TGTGCCAGCTCACCACCGAAAGGGGGCACAGATACGCAGTATTTT. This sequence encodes CASSPPKGGTDTQYF.

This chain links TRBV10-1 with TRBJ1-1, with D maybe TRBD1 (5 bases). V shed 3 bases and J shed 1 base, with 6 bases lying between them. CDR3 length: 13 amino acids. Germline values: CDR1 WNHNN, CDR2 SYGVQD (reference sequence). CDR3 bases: TGCGCCAGCAGTGAACAGGAGAACACTGAAGCTTTCTTT. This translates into CASSEQENTEAFF.

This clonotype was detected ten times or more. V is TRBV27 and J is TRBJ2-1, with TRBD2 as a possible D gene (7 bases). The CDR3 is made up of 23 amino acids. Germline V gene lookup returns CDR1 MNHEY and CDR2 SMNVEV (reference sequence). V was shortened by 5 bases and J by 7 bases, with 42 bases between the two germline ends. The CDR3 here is CASSHALESGGLFGIIGGNEQFF. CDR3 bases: TGTGCCAGCAGTCATGCCCTTGAGTCTGGGGGCCTGTTCGGGATAATCGGGGGGAATGAGCAGTTCTTC.

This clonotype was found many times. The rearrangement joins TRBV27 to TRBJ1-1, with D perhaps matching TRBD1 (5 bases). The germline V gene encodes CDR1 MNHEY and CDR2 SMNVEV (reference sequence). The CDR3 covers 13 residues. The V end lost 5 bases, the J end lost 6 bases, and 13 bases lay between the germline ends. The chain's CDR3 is CASSQIGGAEAFF. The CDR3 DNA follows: TGTGCCAGCAGTCAAATCGGGGGGGCTGAAGCTTTCTTT.